Below, 2 T cell receptor beta chains from the same sample are listed, as sequenced in a study of cytotoxic CD8 clonotypes in ibrutinib-treated CLL. Sequencing used immunoSEQ multiplex PCR; TCRdb keeps in-frame clones, though not all of them. In the table there are approximately 100,000 clones, about 72% of which are singletons. The specimen was PBMCs, collected after 12 months of ibrutinib treatment. The receptors derive from a human donor with chronic lymphocytic leukemia.

The rearrangement links TRBV6-5 to TRBJ1-3, with no clear D. This CDR3 has 14 residues. The V end was cut by 8 bases, the J end by 0 bases, with 11 bases between. Germline V gene sequence: CDR1 MNHEY, CDR2 SVGAGI. CDR3 in DNA: TGTGCCAGCCGGCCCCGGGCCTCTGGAAACACCATATATTTT. Translated, it gives CASRPRASGNTIYF.

The chain carries TRBV5-1 and TRBJ2-2, with 12 bases matching TRBD1. This CDR3 is 15 amino acids long. The J segment lost 6 bases and the V segment lost 3 bases, leaving 3 bases of the junction unmatched. Looked up from germline, CDR1 is SGHRS and CDR2 is YFSETQ. In DNA form, the CDR3 reads TGCGCCAGCAGCTCCGGGACAGGGGGCTCCGGGGAGCTGTTTTTT. This gives the protein CASSSGTGGSGELFF.